The 24 T cell receptor beta chains below were found in one sample sequenced in a study of OX40 agonist ivuxolimab in advanced cancers. Only in-frame clones appear in the TCRdb table, and some are missing; sequencing was by immunoSEQ multiplex PCR. The table has around 70,000 clones, approximately 84% seen once; the top ten hold around 5%. Sequencing used CD4+ or CD8+ T cells sorted from blood, obtained in a trial of the OX40 agonist ivuxolimab. The origin of the receptors is an adult with an advanced solid tumor such as melanoma, head and neck, liver or kidney cancer.

The rearrangement uses TRBV18 and TRBJ1-4; D gene unclear. The CDR3 covers 17 residues. The V gene lost 1 base and the J gene lost 7 bases, with 19 bases spanning the gap. Germline loops: CDR1 KGHSH, CDR2 LQKENI. This CDR3 reads CASSPRAAGGSSEKLFF. CDR3 coding DNA: TGTGCCAGCTCACCACGCGCAGCGGGCGGATCTAGTGAAAAACTGTTTTTT.

CDR3 sequence reads: CASSLKTGTYEQYF. CDR3 DNA: TGCGCCAGCAGCTTAAAGACAGGGACCTACGAGCAGTACTTC. This sequence joins TRBV5-1 and TRBJ2-7; 7 nucleotides align to TRBD1. Per germline, CDR1 SGHRS and CDR2 YFSETQ. This CDR3 spans 14 amino acids. V lost 2 bases to trimming and J lost 2 bases; unmatched junction nucleotides: 4.

CDR3 region: CASSLVSPPGNTIYF. The CDR3 nucleotides read TGCGCCAGCAGCTTGGTGTCACCACCTGGAAACACCATATATTTT. The J gene is TRBJ1-3, the V gene TRBV5-1; D gene ambiguous. Germline loops: CDR1 SGHRS, CDR2 YFSETQ. Trimming stripped 0 bases from V and 2 bases from J, with 9 bases between. This CDR3 is 15 amino acids long.

CDR3: CASSQGFYNEQFF. As DNA, the CDR3 is TGTGCCAGCAGTCAGGGGTTCTACAATGAGCAGTTCTTC. The J gene is TRBJ2-1, the V gene TRBV5-4; D may be TRBD1 (6 bases). CDR1 SGHNT and CDR2 YYREEE come from the germline V gene (reference sequence). V lost 5 bases, J lost 3 bases, and 9 bases lay in between. CDR3 length: 13 amino acids.

The chain couples TRBV6-5 to TRBJ1-1, with TRBD1 matching 8 bases. CDR3 length equals 14 residues. The V gene end was trimmed by 0 bases and the J gene end by 7 bases; junction bases not matched to a gene: 4. Per germline, CDR1 MNHEY and CDR2 SVGAGI. CDR3 amino acids: CASSYSNRGVEAFF. The DNA for the CDR3 is TGTGCCAGCAGTTACTCGAACAGGGGGGTTGAAGCTTTCTTT.

The rearrangement joins TRBV7-2 to TRBJ1-2; D is unresolved. Per the germline V gene, CDR1 is SGHTA and CDR2 is FQGNSA. There are 12 residues in the CDR3. V was cut by 1 base and J by 4 bases, with 4 bases left in between. CDR3 amino acids: CASSLGLYGYTF. In nucleotides, the CDR3 is TGTGCCAGCAGCTTAGGGCTCTATGGCTACACCTTC. The full variable domain, completed using reference TRBV7-2 and TRBJ1-2, is GAGVSQSPSNKVTEKGKDVELRCDPISGHTALYWYRQSLGQGLEFLIYFQGNSAPDKSGLPSDRFSAERTGGSVSTLTIQRTQQEDSAVYLCASSLGLYGYTFGSGTRLTVV.

This chain connects TRBV6-5 to TRBJ1-5; 7 nucleotides match TRBD1. The CDR3 covers 15 residues. The germline V gene encodes CDR1 MNHEY and CDR2 SVGAGI. V dropped 7 bases and J dropped 0; count of bases not matched to a gene: 6. Here the CDR3 reads CASNKGQYSNQPQHF. The CDR3 coding sequence is TGTGCCAGCAACAAGGGACAGTATAGCAATCAGCCCCAGCATTTT.

The rearrangement joins TRBV5-1 to TRBJ2-3; 7 positions match TRBD2. From germline, CDR1 is SGHRS and CDR2 YFSETQ. Trimming removed 0 bases from V and 2 bases from J; junction bases left unmatched: 6. CDR3 length equals 16 residues. The CDR3 loop is CASSLGARGSTDTQYF. CDR3 nucleotide sequence: TGCGCCAGCAGCTTGGGAGCGCGGGGGTCCACAGATACGCAGTATTTT.

Only one count was recorded for this clone. J is TRBJ2-3 and V is TRBV27; 8 bases match TRBD2. The germline V gene has CDR1 MNHEY and CDR2 SMNVEV (reference sequence). This CDR3 is 15 amino acids long. V was pared by 6 bases and J by 2 bases, with 7 bases of the junction left unmatched. The CDR3, as DNA: TGTGCCAGCAGCCTCGGGGGGGAGCTCACAGATACGCAGTATTTT. This sequence encodes CASSLGGELTDTQYF.

J is TRBJ2-2 and V is TRBV5-1; D possibly corresponds to TRBD2 (6 bases). Germline-derived CDR1 and CDR2 are SGHRS and YFSETQ. CDR3 length: 15 amino acids. The V gene lost 1 base and the J gene lost 3 bases, with 10 bases spanning the gap. The CDR3 region is CASSLTSIDTGELFF. The DNA of the CDR3 is TGCGCCAGCAGCTTGACTAGCATAGACACCGGGGAGCTGTTTTTT. The whole variable domain, filled in from reference TRBV5-1 and TRBJ2-2, reads KAGVTQTPRYLIKTRGQQVTLSCSPISGHRSVSWYQQTPGQGLQFLFEYFSETQRNKGNFPGRFSGRQFSNSRSEMNVSTLELGDSALYLCASSLTSIDTGELFFGEGSRLTVL.

V gene TRBV7-9 combines with J gene TRBJ1-2, with D perhaps TRBD1 (5 bases). Trimming removed 2 bases at V and 8 bases at J, with 15 bases between. Germline CDR1 is SEHNR and CDR2 is FQNEAQ (reference sequence). The CDR3 has 14 amino acids. The CDR3 reads CASSLMRTTGGYTF. The CDR3 DNA reads TGTGCCAGCAGCTTAATGAGGACAACCGGGGGCTACACCTTC.

This rearrangement joins TRBV6-5 to TRBJ1-2, with a possible D match to TRBD1 (5 bases). Germline V gives CDR1 MNHEY, CDR2 SVGAGI. V lost 4 bases and J lost 9, with 12 bases in between. The CDR3 is 12 amino acids. For the CDR3, the DNA is TGTGCCAGCAGTTCGCGGGACGAAAGCTACACCTTC. As protein: CASSSRDESYTF.

This clone was seen a handful of times. The J gene is TRBJ2-3, the V gene TRBV2; 7 bases agree with TRBD2. Germline V lookup: CDR1 SNHLY, CDR2 FYNNEI. The V gene end was trimmed by 3 bases and the J gene end by 2 bases; junction bases not matched to a gene: 2. This CDR3 is 14 amino acids long. CDR3 sequence: CASSEGTITDTQYF. In DNA, the CDR3 is TGTGCCAGCAGTGAGGGGACTATCACAGATACGCAGTATTTT.

The chain uses TRBV5-1 and TRBJ2-7; 8 bases map to TRBD1. The V and J ends lost 4 bases and 0 bases, in that order; junction bases with no gene match: 6. The CDR3 runs to 15 residues. Germline V gives CDR1 SGHRS, CDR2 YFSETQ. The CDR3 loop is CASSPGQGYSYEQYF. The CDR3 coding sequence is TGCGCCAGCAGCCCAGGACAGGGTTACTCCTACGAGCAGTACTTC.

The J gene is TRBJ1-3, the V gene TRBV6-9; D ambiguous. Germline CDR1 is MNHGY and CDR2 is SVAAGI. V was shortened by 4 bases and J by 9 bases, with 10 bases between the two germline ends. CDR3 length: 12 residues. The CDR3 loop reads CASSSSRGTIYF. The CDR3 DNA sequence: TGTGCCAGCAGTTCCTCTAGAGGCACCATATATTTT.

V gene TRBV7-9 combines with J gene TRBJ2-1; D might be TRBD2 (6 bases). The V end lost 1 base, the J end lost 7 bases, and 11 bases lay between the germline ends. Germline V CDR1 and CDR2: SEHNR, FQNEAQ (reference sequence). The CDR3 is made up of 14 amino acids. CDR3 region: CASSLDGRRNEQFF. CDR3 in DNA: TGTGCCAGCAGCTTAGATGGGAGGAGGAATGAGCAGTTCTTC.

V gene TRBV5-1 combines with J gene TRBJ1-1, with 8 bases lining up with TRBD1. Trimming took 4 bases from V and 2 from J; bases not matched to a gene: 4. The CDR3 has 14 amino acids. The germline gives CDR1 SGHRS, CDR2 YFSETQ. The CDR3 DNA is TGCGCCAGCAGCAGGACAGGGACAAACACTGAAGCTTTCTTT. Residues: CASSRTGTNTEAFF.

V gene TRBV4-1 combines with J gene TRBJ2-2; either TRBD1 or TRBD2 may fit D (5 bases each). Trimming left V 1 base short and J 8 bases short, with 14 bases between. The CDR3 length is 15 residues. CDR1 MGHRA and CDR2 YSYEKL come from the germline V gene. The CDR3 DNA reads as TGCGCCAGCAGCCAAGGCAAGGGGACGTTTGGGGAGCTGTTTTTT. Amino acids: CASSQGKGTFGELFF.

Comments on this clone: Sequence at one end of the junction differs from germline and may be a read error. V gene TRBV27 combines with J gene TRBJ1-6; a weak D match, TRBD1 (6 bases). From germline, CDR1 is MNHEY and CDR2 SMNVEV (reference sequence). This CDR3 spans 19 amino acids. The CDR3 DNA is TGTGCCAGCAGTTTATCGACTGGTGGGACAAGGACCTATAATTCACCCCCCCACTTT. The encoded protein is CASSLSTGGTRTYNSPPHF.

The chain links TRBV7-8 to TRBJ1-4; no clear D gene. CDR1 is SGHVS, CDR2 FQNEAQ, per germline. The CDR3 runs 14 residues. V was clipped by 1 base and J by 0 bases, with 3 bases between them. CDR3 amino acids: CASSLGTTNEKLFF. As DNA, the CDR3 is TGTGCCAGCAGCTTAGGGACAACTAATGAAAAACTGTTTTTT.

The genes are TRBV5-4 and TRBJ2-1, with D possibly being TRBD2 (5 bases). The CDR3 loop spans 18 amino acids. Germline lookup yields CDR1 SGHNT and CDR2 YYREEE (reference sequence). Trimming stripped 3 bases from V and 8 bases from J, with 27 bases between. This CDR3 reads CASSSDSPTTRDFDEQFF. The CDR3 DNA reads as TGTGCCAGCAGCTCTGACTCACCGACTACCCGGGATTTTGATGAGCAGTTCTTC.

This clone was picked up one time. The rearrangement links TRBV6-1 to TRBJ1-2; 10 bases line up with TRBD1. The germline gives CDR1 MNHNS, CDR2 SASEGT. Germline trimming cut 4 bases from V and 1 base from J; bases unmatched to any gene: 12. The CDR3 length is 18 residues. The DNA for the CDR3 is TGTGCCAGCAGTGGTTTTATCGGGACAGGGGTGATTAACTATGGCTACACCTTC. Residues: CASSGFIGTGVINYGYTF.

The chain recombines TRBV4-1 with TRBJ2-1; 7 nucleotides match TRBD1. Per germline, CDR1 MGHRA and CDR2 YSYEKL. Losses at the gene ends were 0 bases for V and 0 bases for J; bases not matched to a gene: 8. CDR3 size: 18 residues. The CDR3 region is CASSQDLTGQPSYNEQFF. The CDR3 bases are TGCGCCAGCAGCCAAGATTTGACGGGACAGCCCTCCTACAATGAGCAGTTCTTC.

The chain uses TRBV6-6 and TRBJ1-2, with a possible D match to TRBD1 (6 bases). This CDR3 region has 11 residues. V shed 7 bases and J shed 4 bases, with 7 bases lying between them. CDR1 and CDR2 (germline): MNHNY, SVGAGI (reference sequence). The chain's CDR3 is CASTDSYGYTF. In nucleotides, the CDR3 is TGTGCCAGCACGGACAGCTATGGCTACACCTTC.